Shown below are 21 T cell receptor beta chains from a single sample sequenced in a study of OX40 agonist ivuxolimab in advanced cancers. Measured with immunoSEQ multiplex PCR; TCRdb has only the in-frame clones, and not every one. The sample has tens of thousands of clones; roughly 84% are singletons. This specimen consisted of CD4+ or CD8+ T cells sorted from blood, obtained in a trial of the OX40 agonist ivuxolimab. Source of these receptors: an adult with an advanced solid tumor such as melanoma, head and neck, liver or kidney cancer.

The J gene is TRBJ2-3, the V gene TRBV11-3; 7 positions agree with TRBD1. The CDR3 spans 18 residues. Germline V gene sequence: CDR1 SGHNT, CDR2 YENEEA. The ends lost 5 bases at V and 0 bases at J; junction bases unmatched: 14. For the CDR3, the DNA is TGTGCCAGCAGCCCCAGCCGCTCGACAGGGACGAGCACAGATACGCAGTATTTT. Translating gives CASSPSRSTGTSTDTQYF.

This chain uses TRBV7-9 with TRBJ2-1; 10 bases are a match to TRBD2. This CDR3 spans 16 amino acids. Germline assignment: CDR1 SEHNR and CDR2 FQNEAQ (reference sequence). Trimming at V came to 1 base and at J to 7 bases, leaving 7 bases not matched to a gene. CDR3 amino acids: CASSLGSGRAKNEQFF. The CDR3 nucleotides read TGTGCCAGCAGCTTAGGGAGCGGGAGGGCCAAGAATGAGCAGTTCTTC.

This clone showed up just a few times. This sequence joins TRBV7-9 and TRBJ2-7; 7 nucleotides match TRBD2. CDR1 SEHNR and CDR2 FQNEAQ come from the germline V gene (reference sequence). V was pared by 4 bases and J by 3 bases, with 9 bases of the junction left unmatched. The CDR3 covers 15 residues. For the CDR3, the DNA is TGTGCCAGCAGCTCCGACCGGGACTACCACTACGAGCAGTACTTC. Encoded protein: CASSSDRDYHYEQYF.

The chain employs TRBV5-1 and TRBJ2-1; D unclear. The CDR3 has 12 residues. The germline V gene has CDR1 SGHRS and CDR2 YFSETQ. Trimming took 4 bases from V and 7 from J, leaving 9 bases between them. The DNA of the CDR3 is TGCGCCAGCAGCCCTAGAGATAATGAGCAGTTCTTC. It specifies CASSPRDNEQFF.

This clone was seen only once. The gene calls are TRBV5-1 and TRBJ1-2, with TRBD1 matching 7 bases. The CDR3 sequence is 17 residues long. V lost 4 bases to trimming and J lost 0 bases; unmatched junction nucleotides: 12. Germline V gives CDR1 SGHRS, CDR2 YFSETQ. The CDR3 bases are TGCGCCAGCAGCCCTGGACAGGCCCTAAATCCTAACTATGGCTACACCTTC. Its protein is CASSPGQALNPNYGYTF.

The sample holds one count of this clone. The CDR3 is CASSFDRAYEQYF. The CDR3 DNA follows: TGTGCCAGCAGCTTCGACAGGGCCTACGAGCAGTACTTC. This rearrangement joins TRBV7-6 to TRBJ2-7; 7 bases match TRBD1. J was trimmed by 2 bases and V by 3 bases; bases with no gene match: 1. CDR1 and CDR2 (germline): SGHVS, FNYEAQ. The CDR3 spans 13 residues.

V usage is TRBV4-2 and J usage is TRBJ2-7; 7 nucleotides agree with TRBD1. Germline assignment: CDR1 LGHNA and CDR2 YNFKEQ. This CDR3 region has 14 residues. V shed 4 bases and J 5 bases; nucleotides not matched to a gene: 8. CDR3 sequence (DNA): TGTGCCAGCAGCCTGGGTCGAGGGGGCCACGAGCAGTACTTC. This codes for CASSLGRGGHEQYF.

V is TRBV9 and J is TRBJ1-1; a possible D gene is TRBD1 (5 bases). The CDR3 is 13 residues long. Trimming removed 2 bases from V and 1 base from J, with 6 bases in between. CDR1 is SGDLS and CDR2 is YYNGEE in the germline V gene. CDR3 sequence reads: CASSVDRNTEAFF. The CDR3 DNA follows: TGTGCCAGCAGCGTCGACAGGAACACTGAAGCTTTCTTT.

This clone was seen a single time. The CDR3 DNA sequence: TGCAGCGTTGTCAGTGCGGACAGGGTCGATGGCTACACCTTC. It yields the protein CSVVSADRVDGYTF. This chain links TRBV29-1 with TRBJ1-2; 8 nucleotides align to TRBD1. Per the germline V gene, CDR1 is SQVTM and CDR2 is ANQGSEA. The CDR3 covers 14 residues. The V segment lost 4 bases and the J segment 6 bases; nucleotides outside the gene matches: 10.

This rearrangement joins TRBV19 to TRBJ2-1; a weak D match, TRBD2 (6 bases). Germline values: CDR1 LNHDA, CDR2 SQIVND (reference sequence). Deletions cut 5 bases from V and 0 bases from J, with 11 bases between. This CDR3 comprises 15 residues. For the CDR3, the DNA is TGTGCCAGTAGTTACGGGGGTAGCTCCTACAATGAGCAGTTCTTC. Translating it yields CASSYGGSSYNEQFF. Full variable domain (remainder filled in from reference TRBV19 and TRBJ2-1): DGGITQSPKYLFRKEGQNVTLSCEQNLNHDAMYWYRQDPGQGLRLIYYSQIVNDFQKGDIAEGYSVSREKKESFPLTVTSAQKNPTAFYLCASSYGGSSYNEQFFGPGTRLTVL.

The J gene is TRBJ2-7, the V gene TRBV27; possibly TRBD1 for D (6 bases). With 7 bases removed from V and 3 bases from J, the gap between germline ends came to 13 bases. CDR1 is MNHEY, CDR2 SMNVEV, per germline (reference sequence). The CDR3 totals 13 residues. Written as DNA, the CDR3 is TGTGCCAGCAAGCTGGGGGCGAGCTACGAGCAGTACTTC. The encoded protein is CASKLGASYEQYF.

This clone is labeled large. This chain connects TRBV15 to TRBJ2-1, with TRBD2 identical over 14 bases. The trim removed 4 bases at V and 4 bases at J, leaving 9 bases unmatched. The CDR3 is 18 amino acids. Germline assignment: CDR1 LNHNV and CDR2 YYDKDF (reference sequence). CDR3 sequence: CATSTAGTSGSEYNEQFF. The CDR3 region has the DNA TGTGCCACCAGCACAGCCGGGACTAGCGGGAGCGAATACAATGAGCAGTTCTTC.

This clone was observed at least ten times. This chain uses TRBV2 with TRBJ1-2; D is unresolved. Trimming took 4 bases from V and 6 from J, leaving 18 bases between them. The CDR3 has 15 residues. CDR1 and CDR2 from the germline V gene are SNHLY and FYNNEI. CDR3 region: CASSAPEGLIDGYTF. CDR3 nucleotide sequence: TGTGCCAGCAGTGCCCCTGAGGGCTTAATTGATGGCTACACCTTC.

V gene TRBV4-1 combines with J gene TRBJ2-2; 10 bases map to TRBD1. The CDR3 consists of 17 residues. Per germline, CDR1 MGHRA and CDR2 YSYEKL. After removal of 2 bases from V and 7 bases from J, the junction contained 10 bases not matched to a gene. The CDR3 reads CASSQSGTGVLGGELFF. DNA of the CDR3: TGCGCCAGCAGCCAAAGTGGGACAGGGGTCTTGGGCGGGGAGCTGTTTTTT.

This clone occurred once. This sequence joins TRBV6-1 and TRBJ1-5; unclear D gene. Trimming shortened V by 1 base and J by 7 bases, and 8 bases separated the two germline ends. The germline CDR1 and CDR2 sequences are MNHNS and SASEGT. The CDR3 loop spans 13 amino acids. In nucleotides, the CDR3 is TGTGCCAGCAGTGAAGTCATCGGACAGCCCCAGCATTTT. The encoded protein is CASSEVIGQPQHF.

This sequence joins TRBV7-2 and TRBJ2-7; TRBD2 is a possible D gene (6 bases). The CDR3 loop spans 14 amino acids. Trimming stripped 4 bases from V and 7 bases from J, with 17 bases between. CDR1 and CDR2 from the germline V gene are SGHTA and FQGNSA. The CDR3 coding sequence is TGTGCCAGCAGCTCTCCTTCCGGGGGAGAGGAGCAGTACTTC. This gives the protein CASSSPSGGEEQYF.

The CDR3 is CASSPPVGTGLYEQYF. DNA of the CDR3: TGTGCCAGTAGTCCCCCGGTCGGGACAGGCCTCTACGAGCAGTACTTC. The genes are TRBV19 and TRBJ2-7, with TRBD1 identical over 8 bases. V lost 5 bases and J lost 3; bases outside the gene matches: 12. The length of the CDR3 is 16 residues. Germline CDR1 reads LNHDA; CDR2 reads SQIVND (reference sequence).

The CDR3, as DNA: TGTGCCAGCAGCTCGTCGGGGGGTCCTGAAAAACTGTTTTTT. This encodes CASSSSGGPEKLFF. The V gene is TRBV7-9, the J gene TRBJ1-4, with D possibly being TRBD1 (5 bases). Germline CDR1 SEHNR, CDR2 FQNEAQ (reference sequence). The CDR3 runs 14 residues. Trimming pared 4 bases from V and 7 bases from J, leaving 13 bases between.

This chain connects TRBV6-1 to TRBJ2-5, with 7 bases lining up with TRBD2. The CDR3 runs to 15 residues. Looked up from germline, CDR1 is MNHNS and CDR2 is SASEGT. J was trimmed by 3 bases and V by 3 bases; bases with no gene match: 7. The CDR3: CASSERGGSEETQYF. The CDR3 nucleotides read TGTGCCAGCAGTGAGAGGGGCGGGAGTGAAGAGACCCAGTACTTC.

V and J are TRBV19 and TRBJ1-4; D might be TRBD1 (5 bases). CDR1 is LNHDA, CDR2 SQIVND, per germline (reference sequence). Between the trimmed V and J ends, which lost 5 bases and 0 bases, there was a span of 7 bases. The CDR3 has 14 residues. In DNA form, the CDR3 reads TGTGCCAGTAGTCCAGGGACAACTAATGAAAAACTGTTTTTT. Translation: CASSPGTTNEKLFF.

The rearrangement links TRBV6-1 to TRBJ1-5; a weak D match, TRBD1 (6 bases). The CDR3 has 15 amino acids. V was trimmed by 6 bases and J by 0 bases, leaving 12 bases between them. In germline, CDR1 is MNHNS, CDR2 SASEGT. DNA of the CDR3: TGTGCCAGCAGCTGGGACACCTTTAGCAATCAGCCCCAGCATTTT. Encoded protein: CASSWDTFSNQPQHF.